These 26 T cell receptor beta chains share one sample of origin, sequenced in a study of blood T cell repertoires in COVID-19. The assay was immunoSEQ multiplex PCR, and TCRdb's table has in-frame clones only and misses some. The table includes 100,000 to 150,000 clones, roughly 90% detected once. Material for sequencing was peripheral blood. Source of these receptors: a woman of 80 years or more with acute or convalescent COVID-19.

V gene TRBV12-5 combines with J gene TRBJ1-5; 8 nucleotides align to TRBD1. The CDR3 sequence is 16 residues long. Germline V CDR1 and CDR2: LGHNT, FRNRAP. J was trimmed by 3 bases and V by 7 bases; bases with no gene match: 11. DNA of the CDR3: TGTGCTAGTGCCGAAGGGACAGGAACGTACAATCAGCCCCAGCATTTT. Its translation is CASAEGTGTYNQPQHF.

This rearrangement joins TRBV18 to TRBJ1-5; 10 positions agree with TRBD1. V was pared by 2 bases and J by 6 bases, with 10 bases of the junction left unmatched. This CDR3 has 17 residues. The germline V gene encodes CDR1 KGHSH and CDR2 LQKENI. CDR3 in DNA: TGTGCCAGCTCACCATCCCGGGACAGGGGTTCTCTTCAGCCCCAGCATTTT. Its protein is CASSPSRDRGSLQPQHF.

J is TRBJ1-2 and V is TRBV25-1; D might be TRBD1 (5 bases). V was clipped by 5 bases and J by 7 bases, with 11 bases between them. The germline V gene has CDR1 MGHDK and CDR2 SYGVNS. The CDR3 sequence is 12 residues long. CDR3 coding DNA: TGTGCCAGCAGTCTTTCCGGGGGTGGCTACACCTTC. This translates into CASSLSGGGYTF.

CDR3 DNA: TGTGCCACTGCTGAGCGAGTATATAGCAATCAGCCCCAGCATTTT. Its protein product is CATAERVYSNQPQHF. The chain combines TRBV19 with TRBJ1-5, with D unclear. Germline loops: CDR1 LNHDA, CDR2 SQIVND (reference sequence). The CDR3 covers 15 residues. V shed 10 bases and J shed 0 bases, with 16 bases lying between them. Full variable domain (outside the CDR3, taken from reference TRBV19 and TRBJ1-5): DGGITQSPKYLFRKEGQNVTLSCEQNLNHDAMYWYRQDPGQGLRLIYYSQIVNDFQKGDIAEGYSVSREKKESFPLTVTSAQKNPTAFYLCATAERVYSNQPQHFGDGTRLSIL.

V gene TRBV7-2 combines with J gene TRBJ1-2, with 7 bases aligning to TRBD1. With V trimmed by 5 bases and J by 7 bases, 16 bases remained unmatched. From germline, CDR1 is SGHTA and CDR2 FQGNSA. This CDR3 region has 16 residues. The CDR3 DNA reads as TGTGCCAGCAGCCCAAGTGGGACAGTCCTGGGGAGTGGCTACACCTTC. Its translation is CASSPSGTVLGSGYTF.

Concerning this clone: Relative to the germline gene, one junction end is altered; a read error may explain this. The chain carries TRBV28 and TRBJ1-3; D perhaps matches TRBD1 (5 bases). CDR3 size: 15 residues. Germline V CDR1 and CDR2: MDHEN, SYDVKM. CDR3 coding DNA: TGTACCAGCACCCGATTGCAGGGAAGAGGAAACACCATATATTTT. Its protein product is CTSTRLQGRGNTIYF.

This sequence joins TRBV10-3 and TRBJ2-1; D possibly corresponds to TRBD2 (6 bases). The CDR3 has 15 residues. Trimming took 6 bases from V and 2 from J, leaving 14 bases between them. Germline V gene data show CDR1 as ENHRY and CDR2 as SYGVKD. CDR3 region: CAISAGGVAYNEQFF. CDR3 bases: TGTGCCATCAGCGCTGGAGGGGTTGCCTACAATGAGCAGTTCTTC.

The genes are TRBV15 and TRBJ1-5; the match to TRBD1 covers 8 bases. This CDR3 has 16 residues. J gave up 1 base and V 2 bases, and 4 bases lay outside the gene matches. CDR1 and CDR2 from the germline V gene are LNHNV and YYDKDF (reference sequence). The CDR3 sequence is CATSRRQGLSNQPQHF. In DNA, the CDR3 is TGTGCCACCAGCAGACGACAGGGGCTGAGCAATCAGCCCCAGCATTTT. The complete variable domain, with remaining parts taken from reference TRBV15 and TRBJ1-5, reads DAMVIQNPRYQVTQFGKPVTLSCSQTLNHNVMYWYQQKSSQAPKLLFHYYDKDFNNEADTPDNFQSRRPNTSFCFLDIRSPGLGDTAMYLCATSRRQGLSNQPQHFGDGTRLSIL.

This chain uses TRBV11-2 with TRBJ1-6; D gene unclear. The CDR3 length is 15 residues. Germline loops: CDR1 SGHAT, CDR2 FQNNGV. Trimming left V 2 bases short and J 2 bases short, with 7 bases between. The DNA of the CDR3 is TGTGCCAGCAGCTTAAATCCCGCCTATAATTCACCCCTCCACTTT. Translated, it gives CASSLNPAYNSPLHF. Full variable domain (remainder filled in from reference TRBV11-2 and TRBJ1-6): EAGVAQSPRYKIIEKRQSVAFWCNPISGHATLYWYQQILGQGPKLLIQFQNNGVVDDSQLPKDRFSAERLKGVDSTLKIQPAKLEDSAVYLCASSLNPAYNSPLHFGNGTRLTVT.

The chain links TRBV27 to TRBJ1-2, with 10 positions matching TRBD1. Germline V gene data show CDR1 as MNHEY and CDR2 as SMNVEV (reference sequence). This CDR3 comprises 13 residues. Trimming took 8 bases from V and 0 from J; bases not matched to a gene: 0. In DNA form, the CDR3 reads TGTGCCAGCGGACAGGGGGCTAACTATGGCTACACCTTC. Protein: CASGQGANYGYTF.

In this sample, this clone turned up a few times. The CDR3 DNA reads as TGTGCCACCAGCAGAGGGGAGCGAAATCAGCCCCAGCATTTT. It encodes CATSRGERNQPQHF. V usage is TRBV15 and J usage is TRBJ1-5; D unclear. CDR1 and CDR2 from the germline V gene are LNHNV and YYDKDF (reference sequence). Trimming left V 1 base short and J 4 bases short, with 8 bases between. CDR3 length: 14 amino acids. Variable domain in full (rest from reference TRBV15 and TRBJ1-5): DAMVIQNPRYQVTQFGKPVTLSCSQTLNHNVMYWYQQKSSQAPKLLFHYYDKDFNNEADTPDNFQSRRPNTSFCFLDIRSPGLGDTAMYLCATSRGERNQPQHFGDGTRLSIL.

The chain uses TRBV4-2 and TRBJ1-1, with 7 bases matching TRBD1. The germline V gene encodes CDR1 LGHNA and CDR2 YNFKEQ. V shed 3 bases, J shed 11 bases, and the junction held 6 bases outside the gene matches. The CDR3 is 12 amino acids. The CDR3, as DNA: TGTGCCAGCAGCCAGAGACAGGGAGTGGCTTTCTTT. Encoded protein: CASSQRQGVAFF.

The chain uses TRBV5-4 and TRBJ1-4; D unclear. V lost 4 bases and J lost 0, with 7 bases in between. Germline V CDR1 and CDR2: SGHNT, YYREEE (reference sequence). The CDR3 sequence is 14 residues long. Here the CDR3 DNA reads TGTGCCAGCAGCGCTAAAGCAACTAATGAAAAACTGTTTTTT. Its protein is CASSAKATNEKLFF.

This clone was observed a handful of times. The chain joins TRBV5-1 to TRBJ1-1, with unresolved D. The CDR3 is 15 residues long. V shed 4 bases and J shed 7 bases, with 20 bases lying between them. Germline V gene lookup returns CDR1 SGHRS and CDR2 YFSETQ. This CDR3 is CASSQYMGRDGEAFF. The CDR3 DNA is TGCGCCAGCAGCCAGTATATGGGTCGGGATGGTGAAGCTTTCTTT. The full variable domain, rest sourced from reference TRBV5-1 and TRBJ1-1, is KAGVTQTPRYLIKTRGQQVTLSCSPISGHRSVSWYQQTPGQGLQFLFEYFSETQRNKGNFPGRFSGRQFSNSRSEMNVSTLELGDSALYLCASSQYMGRDGEAFFGQGTRLTVV.

This chain joins TRBV18 and TRBJ2-7; D perhaps matches TRBD2 (6 bases). CDR1 is KGHSH, CDR2 LQKENI, per germline. This CDR3 has 13 amino acids. V was pared by 8 bases and J by 4 bases, with 15 bases between. CDR3 in DNA: TGTGCCAGCCAACCACCGGGACTTTACGAGCAGTACTTC. It is translated as CASQPPGLYEQYF.

The chain combines TRBV19 with TRBJ1-5; 7 nucleotides match TRBD1. The germline gives CDR1 LNHDA, CDR2 SQIVND (reference sequence). This CDR3 has 14 residues. Trimming at V came to 5 bases and at J to 7 bases, leaving 8 bases not matched to a gene. The CDR3 here is CASSGGGARQPQHF. The CDR3 DNA reads TGTGCCAGTAGTGGAGGGGGCGCCCGGCAGCCCCAGCATTTT.

This sequence joins TRBV5-1 and TRBJ1-1; D is undetermined. The V and J ends lost 0 bases and 1 base respectively, with 10 bases between them. Germline loops: CDR1 SGHRS, CDR2 YFSETQ. The CDR3 runs to 15 residues. CDR3 residues: CASSLGSAGNTEAFF. In DNA, the CDR3 is TGCGCCAGCAGCTTGGGATCGGCGGGGAACACTGAAGCTTTCTTT. Drawing the rest from reference TRBV5-1 and TRBJ1-1, the complete variable domain is KAGVTQTPRYLIKTRGQQVTLSCSPISGHRSVSWYQQTPGQGLQFLFEYFSETQRNKGNFPGRFSGRQFSNSRSEMNVSTLELGDSALYLCASSLGSAGNTEAFFGQGTRLTVV.

The chain employs TRBV3-1 (or the pseudogene TRBV3-2) and TRBJ1-1; 10 bases map to TRBD1. CDR1 and CDR2 from the germline V gene are LGHDT and YNNKEL (reference sequence). The CDR3 extends over 14 amino acids. V lost 3 bases to trimming and J lost 5 bases; unmatched junction nucleotides: 3. Here the CDR3 DNA reads TGTGCCAGCAGCCAGCGGGACAGGGGAACTGAAGCTTTCTTT. It codes for CASSQRDRGTEAFF.

The rearrangement uses TRBV7-8 and TRBJ1-1; D might be TRBD1 (5 bases). Deletions cut 5 bases from V and 1 base from J, with 17 bases between. CDR1 and CDR2 from the germline V gene are SGHVS and FQNEAQ. This CDR3 is built from 16 residues. CDR3 bases: TGTGCCAGCAGCCCCCTTAGATGGGGCGGGAACACTGAAGCTTTCTTT. Its translation: CASSPLRWGGNTEAFF.

The genes are TRBV27 and TRBJ2-5, with 9 bases aligning to TRBD1. The CDR3 is 17 amino acids. Germline CDR1 and CDR2: MNHEY and SMNVEV (reference sequence). The V segment lost 4 bases and the J segment 5 bases; nucleotides outside the gene matches: 14. The DNA for the CDR3 is TGTGCCAGCAGTTCCAAAGGGACAGGGCGGGTGAGCGAGACCCAGTACTTC. It encodes CASSSKGTGRVSETQYF.

This clone was picked up a small number of times. J is TRBJ2-5 and V is TRBV3-1 (or the pseudogene TRBV3-2), with D maybe TRBD2 (5 bases). This CDR3 region has 13 residues. The germline V and J ends were trimmed by 4 bases and 5 bases, with 11 bases remaining between them. The germline CDR1 and CDR2 sequences are LGHDT and YNNKEL (reference sequence). Here the CDR3 reads CASSRSRVETQYF. The DNA of the CDR3 is TGTGCCAGCAGCCGCTCGCGGGTGGAGACCCAGTACTTC.

The CDR3 DNA reads TGTGCCGACCTAACAGGGGGCTCCTACGAGCAGTACTTC. This translates into CADLTGGSYEQYF. The chain combines TRBV27 with TRBJ2-7, with TRBD1 matching 8 bases. Germline lookup yields CDR1 MNHEY and CDR2 SMNVEV (reference sequence). V shed 11 bases, J shed 0 bases, and the junction held 6 bases outside the gene matches. The CDR3 loop spans 13 amino acids.

CDR3 bases: TGTGCCAGCAGTGTCAGGGCTATCTCTGGAAACACCATATATTTT. Its protein is CASSVRAISGNTIYF. V is TRBV27 and J is TRBJ1-3, with D tentatively TRBD1 (5 bases). This CDR3 has 15 residues. The V end lost 5 bases, the J end lost 0 bases, and 11 bases lay between the germline ends. Germline CDR1 MNHEY, CDR2 SMNVEV (reference sequence).

This chain connects TRBV25-1 to TRBJ1-2; TRBD1 agrees at 8 bases. Germline V CDR1 and CDR2: MGHDK, SYGVNS. This CDR3 spans 13 amino acids. Trimming at V came to 4 bases and at J to 6 bases, leaving 4 bases not matched to a gene. The CDR3 protein is CASSAGTGNGYTF. The CDR3 DNA follows: TGTGCCAGCAGTGCCGGGACAGGTAATGGCTACACCTTC.

V and J are TRBV5-4 and TRBJ2-3, with D maybe TRBD2 (5 bases). CDR3 length equals 14 residues. CDR1 SGHNT and CDR2 YYREEE come from the germline V gene (reference sequence). The V and J ends lost 6 bases and 2 bases respectively, with 13 bases between them. CDR3 sequence reads: CASTMVGLTDTQYF. The CDR3 coding sequence is TGTGCCAGCACAATGGTTGGACTCACAGATACGCAGTATTTT. Drawing the rest from reference TRBV5-4 and TRBJ2-3, the complete variable domain is ETGVTQSPTHLIKTRGQQVTLRCSSQSGHNTVSWYQQALGQGPQFIFQYYREEENGRGNFPPRFSGLQFPNYSSELNVNALELDDSALYLCASTMVGLTDTQYFGPGTRLTVL.

This clone was detected only once. The chain joins TRBV11-2 to TRBJ2-1; 12 nucleotides align to TRBD2. The junction had 16 bases not matched to a gene; V was cut back by 0 bases and J by 7 bases. This CDR3 spans 20 amino acids. CDR1 SGHAT and CDR2 FQNNGV come from the germline V gene. CDR3 DNA: TGTGCCAGCAGCTTAGACCTTTCTAGCGGGGGGGCCGGTCGATGGAATGAGCAGTTCTTC. Residues: CASSLDLSSGGAGRWNEQFF.